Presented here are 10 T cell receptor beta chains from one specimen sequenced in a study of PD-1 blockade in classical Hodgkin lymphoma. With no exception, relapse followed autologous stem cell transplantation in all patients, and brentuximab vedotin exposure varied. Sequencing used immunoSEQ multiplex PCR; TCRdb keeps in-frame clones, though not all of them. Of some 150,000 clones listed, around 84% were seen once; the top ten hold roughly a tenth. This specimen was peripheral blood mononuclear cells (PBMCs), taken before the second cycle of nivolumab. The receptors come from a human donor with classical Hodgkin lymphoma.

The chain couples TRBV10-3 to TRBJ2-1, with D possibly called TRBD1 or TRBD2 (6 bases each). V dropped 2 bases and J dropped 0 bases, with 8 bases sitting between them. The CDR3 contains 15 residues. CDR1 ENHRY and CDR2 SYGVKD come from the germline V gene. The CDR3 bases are TGTGCCATCAGTGAGCCGGGGGCCTCCTACAATGAGCAGTTCTTC. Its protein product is CAISEPGASYNEQFF.

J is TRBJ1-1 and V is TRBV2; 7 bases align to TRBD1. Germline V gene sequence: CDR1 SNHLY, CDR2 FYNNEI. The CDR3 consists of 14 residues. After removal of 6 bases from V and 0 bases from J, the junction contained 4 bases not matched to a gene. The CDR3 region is CASRAGQLNTEAFF. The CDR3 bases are TGTGCCAGCAGGGCGGGACAGCTGAACACTGAAGCTTTCTTT.

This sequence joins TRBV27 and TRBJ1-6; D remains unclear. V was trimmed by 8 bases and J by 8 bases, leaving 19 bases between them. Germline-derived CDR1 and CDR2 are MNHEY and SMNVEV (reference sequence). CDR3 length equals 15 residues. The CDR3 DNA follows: TGTGCCAGCGGCCTTCGGGCCTTACAACATTCACCCCTCCACTTT. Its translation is CASGLRALQHSPLHF.

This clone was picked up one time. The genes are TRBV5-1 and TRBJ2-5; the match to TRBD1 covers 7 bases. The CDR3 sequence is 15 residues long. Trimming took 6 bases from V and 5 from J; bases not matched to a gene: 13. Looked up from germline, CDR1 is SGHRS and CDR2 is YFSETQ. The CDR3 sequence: CASNILDRAQETQYF. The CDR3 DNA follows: TGCGCCAGCAACATACTCGACAGGGCCCAGGAGACCCAGTACTTC.

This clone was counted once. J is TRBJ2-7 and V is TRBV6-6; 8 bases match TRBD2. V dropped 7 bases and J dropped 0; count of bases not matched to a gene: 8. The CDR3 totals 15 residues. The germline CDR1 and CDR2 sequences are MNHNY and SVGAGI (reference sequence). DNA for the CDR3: TGTGCCAGCATCGAACCAGCGGGAGTCTCCTACGAGCAGTACTTC. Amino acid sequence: CASIEPAGVSYEQYF.

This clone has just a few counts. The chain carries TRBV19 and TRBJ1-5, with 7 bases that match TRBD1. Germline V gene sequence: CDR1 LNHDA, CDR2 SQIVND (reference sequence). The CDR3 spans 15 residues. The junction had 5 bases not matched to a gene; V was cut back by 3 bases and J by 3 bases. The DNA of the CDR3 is TGTGCCAGTAGTATCTCGGACAGGAACAATCAGCCCCAGCATTTT. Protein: CASSISDRNNQPQHF.

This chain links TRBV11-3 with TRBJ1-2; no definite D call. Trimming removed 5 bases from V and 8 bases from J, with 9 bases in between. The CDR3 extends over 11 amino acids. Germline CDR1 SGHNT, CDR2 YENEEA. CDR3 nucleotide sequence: TGTGCCAGCAGCGTCAACAAGGGCTACACCTTC. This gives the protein CASSVNKGYTF.

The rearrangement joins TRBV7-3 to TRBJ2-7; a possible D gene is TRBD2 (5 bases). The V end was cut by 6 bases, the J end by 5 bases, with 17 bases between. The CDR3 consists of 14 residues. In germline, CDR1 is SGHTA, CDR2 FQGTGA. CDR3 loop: CASSITSGLNEQYF. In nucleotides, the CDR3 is TGTGCCAGCAGTATTACTAGTGGGTTGAACGAGCAGTACTTC. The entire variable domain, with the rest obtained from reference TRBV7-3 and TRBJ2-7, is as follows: GAGVSQTPSNKVTEKGKYVELRCDPISGHTALYWYRQSLGQGPEFLIYFQGTGAADDSGLPNDRFFAVRPEGSVSTLKIQRTERGDSAVYLCASSITSGLNEQYFGPGTRLTVT.

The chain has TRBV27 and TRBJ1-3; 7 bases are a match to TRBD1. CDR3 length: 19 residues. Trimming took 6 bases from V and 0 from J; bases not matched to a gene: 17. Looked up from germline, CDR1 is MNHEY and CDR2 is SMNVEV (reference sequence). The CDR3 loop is CASSPLAGTDLSSGNTIYF. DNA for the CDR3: TGTGCCAGCAGCCCCCTTGCCGGGACAGACCTTAGCTCTGGAAACACCATATATTTT.

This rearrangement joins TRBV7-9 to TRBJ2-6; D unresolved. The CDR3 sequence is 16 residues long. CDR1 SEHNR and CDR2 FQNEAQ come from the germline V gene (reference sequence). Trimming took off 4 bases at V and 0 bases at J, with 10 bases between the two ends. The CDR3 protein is CASSSPVNSGANVLTF. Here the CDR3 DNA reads TGTGCCAGCAGCTCCCCAGTGAACTCTGGGGCCAACGTCCTGACTTTC.